What follows is one T cell receptor (beta chain) and its context. Its target is not known. It was template switching that added a universal primer site, and there were unique molecular identifiers on the cDNA. Each CDR3 protein is one row after TCRdb ran MiXCR on the 5' RACE reads. In the table there are some 1,700,000 distinct CDR3 sequences, less than 35% of which are singletons. This CDR3 comprises 14 residues. V dropped 7 bases and J dropped 5 bases, with 17 bases sitting between them. Per germline, CDR1 MGHDK and CDR2 SYGVNS. This sample was taken from a study of identical twins. Study results and caveats: The study reached conclusions through statistical analysis that was cross-sectional, not following the same donors. The study found that models underestimated out-of-frame TCR alpha sharing in monozygotic twins. When twins shared out-of-frame alpha sequences, those sequences had excess low generation probability.

Source material: cord blood. The sequence derives from a newborn girl in good health. The V gene is TRBV25-1, the J gene TRBJ2-5; D remains ambiguous. The CDR3 protein is CASKGGISGETQYF. CDR3 nucleotide sequence: TGTGCCAGCAAGGGTGGAATCAGTGGGGAGACCCAGTACTTC.